These T cell receptor beta chains were read from a single sample in a study of Graves' ophthalmopathy and Graves' hyperthyroidism. A single record per CDR3 protein comes from TCRdb applying MiXCR to the multiplex PCR reads. The top ten hold more than 2.5% of the sample, which has about 400,000 distinct CDR3 sequences, more than 20% seen once. Material: peripheral blood. These TCRs come from a young woman with stable Graves' hyperthyroidism. CDR3s include the opening cysteine and the closing phenylalanine or tryptophan. A D gene is named only where the DNA matches it firmly. Clone size appears in some rows only: once, few, many, or a class for an expanded clone.

>14|TRBJ1-5|TRBV24-1|.|many
CATSGLEVGQPQHF
TGTGCCACCAGTGGTCTTGAGGTTGGGCAGCCCCAGCATTTT
>14|TRBJ2-6|TRBV20-1|.|many
CSASPGTGANVLTF
TGCAGTGCTAGCCCAGGAACTGGGGCCAACGTCCTGACTTTC
>16|TRBJ2-7|TRBV11-1|.|.
CASSPTETRNSYEQYF
TGTGCCAGCAGCCCTACCGAGACCCGCAACTCCTACGAGCAGTACTTC
>15|TRBJ1-2|TRBV5-5|.|few
CASSLSNVRASGYTF
TGTGCCAGCAGCTTGTCCAATGTGAGGGCGTCGGGCTACACCTTC
>13|TRBJ2-5|TRBV4-3|.|many
CASSQDRGKTQYF
TGCGCCAGCAGCCAAGACAGGGGAAAGACCCAGTACTTC
>13|TRBJ2-7|TRBV20-1|.|many
CSAVPSGPYEQYF
TGCAGTGCTGTTCCCAGCGGACCCTACGAGCAGTACTTC
>15|TRBJ1-2|TRBV12-3/TRBV12-4|.|many
CASSFGGRNNYGYTF
TGTGCCAGCAGTTTCGGGGGACGGAATAACTATGGCTACACCTTC
>13|TRBJ2-7|TRBV6-1|.|.
CASTLEVFGEQYF
TGTGCCAGCACCCTAGAAGTATTCGGCGAGCAGTACTTC
>17|TRBJ1-5|TRBV6-5|.|many
CASSYGQVVGLDQPQHF
TGTGCCAGCAGTTACGGGCAGGTTGTGGGGTTGGATCAGCCCCAGCATTTT
>16|TRBJ2-7|TRBV28|TRBD1|.
CASSFRDRGRAYEQYF
TGTGCCAGCAGTTTTAGGGACAGGGGGCGCGCCTACGAGCAGTACTTC
>13|TRBJ2-7|TRBV3-1|.|few
CASSPSKVYEQYF
TGTGCCAGCAGCCCGTCGAAAGTCTACGAGCAGTACTTC
>17|TRBJ2-7|TRBV6-1|.|.
CASLPIGRSQSSYEQYF
TGTGCCAGCCTTCCTATCGGAAGGTCCCAAAGCTCCTACGAGCAGTACTTC
>15|TRBJ2-7|TRBV7-8|.|many
CASSSTGHSSYEQYF
TGTGCCAGCAGCTCAACGGGACATAGCTCCTACGAGCAGTACTTC
>15|TRBJ2-7|TRBV6-1|.|.
CASSAEGLGGTEQYF
TGTGCCAGCAGTGCGGAGGGGTTGGGGGGAACCGAGCAGTACTTC
>13|TRBJ2-7|TRBV7-3|.|.
CASSAQVMNEQYF
TGTGCCAGCAGCGCTCAGGTGATGAACGAGCAGTACTTC